The T cell receptor beta chain under discussion was sequenced for a study of shared clonotypes between healthy human individuals. Between the trimmed V and J ends, which lost 5 bases and 2 bases, there was a span of 12 bases. There are 14 residues in the CDR3. Germline loops: CDR1 SEHNR, CDR2 FQNEAQ (reference sequence). General observations from the study: Rarefaction analysis demonstrated incomplete sorted-subset sequencing notwithstanding large depth. Clonotypes which were not shared had lower generation probabilities than clonotypes that all four donors shared. Naive CD4 clonotype sharing across several donors was roughly 5%.

Details on this clone: Its cognate antigen is unknown.

Positive CCR7 selection of CD45RO-negative cells yielded the naive CD8 cells, and terminally differentiated effector memory CD45RA+ cells were excluded. Donors comprised only Caucasian adults living in Nashville, Tennessee. The method was immunoSEQ multiplex PCR; TCRdb's version includes in-frame clones alone and lacks a portion of them. The table lists approximately 2,200,000 clones, 90% to 95% of them singletons, with about 1.5% in the top ten. The sequenced sample consisted of naive CD8+ T cells from PBMCs. This TCR was recovered from a man between 18 and 29 years old in good health. Some clones in this sample may be carry-over from other donors' samples. The chain has TRBV7-9 and TRBJ1-1; D may be TRBD1 (5 bases). The DNA for the CDR3 is TGTGCCAGCAGCCCGGGACGGGAAAACACTGAAGCTTTCTTT. This encodes CASSPGRENTEAFF.